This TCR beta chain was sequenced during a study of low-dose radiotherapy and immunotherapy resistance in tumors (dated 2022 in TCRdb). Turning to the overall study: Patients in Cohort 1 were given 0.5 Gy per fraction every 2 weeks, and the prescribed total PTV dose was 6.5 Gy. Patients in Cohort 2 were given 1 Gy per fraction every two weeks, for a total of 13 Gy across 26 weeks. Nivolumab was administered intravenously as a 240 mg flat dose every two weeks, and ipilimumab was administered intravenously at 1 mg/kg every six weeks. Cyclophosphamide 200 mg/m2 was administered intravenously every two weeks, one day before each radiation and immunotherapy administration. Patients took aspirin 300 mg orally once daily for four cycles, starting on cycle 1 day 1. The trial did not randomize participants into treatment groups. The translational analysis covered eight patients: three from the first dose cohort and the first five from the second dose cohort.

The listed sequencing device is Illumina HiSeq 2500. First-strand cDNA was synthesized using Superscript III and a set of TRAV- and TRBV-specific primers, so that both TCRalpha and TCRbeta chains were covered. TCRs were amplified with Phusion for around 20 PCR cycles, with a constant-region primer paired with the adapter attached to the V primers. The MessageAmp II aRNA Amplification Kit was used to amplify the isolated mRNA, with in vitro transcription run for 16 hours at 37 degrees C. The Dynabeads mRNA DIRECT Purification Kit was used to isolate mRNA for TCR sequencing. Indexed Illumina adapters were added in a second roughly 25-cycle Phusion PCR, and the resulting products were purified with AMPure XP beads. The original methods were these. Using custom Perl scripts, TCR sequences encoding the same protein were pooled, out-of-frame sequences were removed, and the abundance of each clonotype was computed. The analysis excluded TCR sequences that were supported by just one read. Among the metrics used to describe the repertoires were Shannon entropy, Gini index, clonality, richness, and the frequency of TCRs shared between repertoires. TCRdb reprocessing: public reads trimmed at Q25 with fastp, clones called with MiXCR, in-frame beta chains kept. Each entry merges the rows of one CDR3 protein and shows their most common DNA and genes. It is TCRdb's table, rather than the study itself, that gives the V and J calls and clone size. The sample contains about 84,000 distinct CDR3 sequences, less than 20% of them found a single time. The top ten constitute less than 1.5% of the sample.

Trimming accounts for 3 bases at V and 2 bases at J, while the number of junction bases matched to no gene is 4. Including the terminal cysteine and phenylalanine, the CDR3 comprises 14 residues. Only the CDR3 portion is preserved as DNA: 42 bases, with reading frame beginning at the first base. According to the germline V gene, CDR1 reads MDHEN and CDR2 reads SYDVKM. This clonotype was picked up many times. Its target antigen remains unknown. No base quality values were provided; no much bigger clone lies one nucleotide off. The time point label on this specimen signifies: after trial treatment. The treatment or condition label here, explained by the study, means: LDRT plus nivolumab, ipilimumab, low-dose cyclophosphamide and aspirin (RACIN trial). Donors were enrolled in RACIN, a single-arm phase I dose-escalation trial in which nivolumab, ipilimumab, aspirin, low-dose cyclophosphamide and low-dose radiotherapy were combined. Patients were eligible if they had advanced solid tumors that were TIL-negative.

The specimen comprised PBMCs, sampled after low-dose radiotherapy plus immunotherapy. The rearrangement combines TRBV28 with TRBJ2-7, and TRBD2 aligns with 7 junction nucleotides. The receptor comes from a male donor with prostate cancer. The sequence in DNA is TGTGCCAGCAGTTTGCGAGGACTAGCCTACGAGCAGTACTTC. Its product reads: CASSLRGLAYEQYF.